The T cell receptor beta chain described here comes from a study of T-cell memory formation after mild COVID-19. V was clipped by 8 bases and J by 4 bases, with 11 bases between them. This CDR3 spans 12 amino acids. The germline V gene encodes CDR1 LNHNV and CDR2 YYDKDF (reference sequence). TCRdb redid the calling of the 5' RACE reads with MiXCR, one entry per CDR3 protein. Of about 120,000 distinct CDR3 sequences listed, over 20% were seen once; the top ten hold approximately 40%. Sequencing used PBMCs or a T cell subset sorted from them (not recorded which). This TCR was recovered from a man younger than 35 who had mild COVID-19 (a few samples of this study predate the infection). Cell type and time point are not known. The chain couples TRBV15 to TRBJ1-1; D gene uncertain. CDR3: CATAWGGTEAFF. The CDR3 coding sequence is TGTGCCACCGCTTGGGGTGGCACTGAAGCTTTCTTT.